This is a list of T cell receptor beta chains from one sample in a study of vaccination effects on CD4 cells after COVID-19. Their antigen targets remain unknown. Sequencing used immunoSEQ multiplex PCR; TCRdb keeps in-frame clones, though not all of them. Of approximately 26,000 clones listed, roughly 85% are singletons. This specimen consisted of CD4+ T cells from PBMCs cultured with SARS-CoV-2 spike peptides, obtained after COVID-19 vaccination. These TCRs come from a human donor who received a COVID-19 vaccine. Some clones in this sample may be carry-over from other donors' samples. CDR3s include the opening cysteine and the closing phenylalanine or tryptophan. The D gene is left open where the match is weak. Size tells how often a clone was seen (once, few, many) or the class of an expanded clone, and some rows leave it out.

D	V	J	size	DNA	CDR3
.	TRBV12-3/TRBV12-4	TRBJ1-5	.	TGTGCCAGCAGTGACAGGAACAATCAGCCCCAGCATTTT	CASSDRNNQPQHF
TRBD1	TRBV2	TRBJ1-2	.	TGTGCCAGCAGTGTGGGGACAGGGGGTAACTATGGCTACACCTTC	CASSVGTGGNYGYTF
TRBD2	TRBV2	TRBJ2-1	.	TGTGCCAGCAGGGGACTCATACTAGCGGGGGTTTACAATGAGCAGTTCTTC	CASRGLILAGVYNEQFF
.	TRBV28	TRBJ1-2	.	TGTGCCAGCAGTTTAAGCGGAAACTATGGCTACACCTTC	CASSLSGNYGYTF
TRBD1	TRBV15	TRBJ2-5	.	TGTGCCACCAGCAGTAGACAGGGGGAACAAGAGACCCAGTACTTC	CATSSRQGEQETQYF
.	TRBV11-1	TRBJ2-2	few	TGTGCCAGCAGATTTACATGGGGGGAGCTGTTTTTT	CASRFTWGELFF
.	TRBV12-5	TRBJ2-3	.	TGTGCTAGTGGTTTGGTACGCGGGGTCTCCCAGGGTTATACGCAGTATTTT	CASGLVRGVSQGYTQYF
.	TRBV9	TRBJ1-1	.	TGTGCCAGCAGCCCTCAGATGGTGGACACTGAAGCTTTCTTT	CASSPQMVDTEAFF
.	TRBV2	TRBJ2-5	few	TGTGCCAGCAGTGAACAGGGTGTAGTGGTCCAGACCCAGTACTTC	CASSEQGVVVQTQYF
.	TRBV12-3/TRBV12-4	TRBJ1-6	once	TGTGCCAGCAGTTTTTCGCCTTCACCCCTCCACTTT	CASSFSPSPLHF
TRBD1	TRBV18	TRBJ2-5	.	TGTGCCAGCTCACCAAGGGGGCGGGAGACCCAGTACTTC	CASSPRGRETQYF
.	TRBV28	TRBJ2-6	.	TGTGCCAGCAACCAACAGCCCAGCATCTCTGGGGCCAACGTCCTGACTTTC	CASNQQPSISGANVLTF
.	TRBV19	TRBJ1-1	.	TGTGCCAGTAGTCCTGGAGCTAGGACAAACACTGAAGCTTTCTTT	CASSPGARTNTEAFF
.	TRBV5-1	TRBJ1-2	.	TGCGCCAGCAGCACAGGGACGCAATTTAACTATGGCTACACCTTC	CASSTGTQFNYGYTF
TRBD1	TRBV5-1	TRBJ1-1	once	TGCGCCAGCAGCCAAAGGACAGGGGGGAACACTGAAGCTTTCTTT	CASSQRTGGNTEAFF
TRBD1	TRBV6-5	TRBJ1-5	.	TGTGCCAGCAGCGGACAGGCTTTCAATCAGCCCCAGCATTTT	CASSGQAFNQPQHF
.	TRBV7-3	TRBJ1-2	.	TGTGCCAGCAGCCTCGACGGGAACTATGGCTACACCTTC	CASSLDGNYGYTF
.	TRBV19	TRBJ2-2	.	TGTGCCAGTAGTATATGGCAGGCTGGCGGGGAGCTGTTTTTT	CASSIWQAGGELFF
.	TRBV3-1/TRBV3-2	TRBJ1-1	.	TGTGCCAGCAGCCTACCGGGGAGGGCCACTGAAGCTTTCTTT	CASSLPGRATEAFF
TRBD1	TRBV3-1/TRBV3-2	TRBJ1-1	.	TGTGCCAGCAGCCAAGATAGGGGGACAGGGGCGGGAGCTTTCTTT	CASSQDRGTGAGAFF
.	TRBV5-4	TRBJ2-5	.	TGTGCCAGCAGCCCGGGTGGGGCGGCCTTTAAAGAGACCCAGTACTTC	CASSPGGAAFKETQYF
TRBD2	TRBV2	TRBJ2-3	.	TGTGCCAGCAGTGGAGCGGGGGCGGGAACAGATACGCAGTATTTT	CASSGAGAGTDTQYF
.	TRBV6-5	TRBJ1-2	.	TGTGCCAGCAGTTACCGACCTACAAGGGCGGTGAATGGCTACACCTTC	CASSYRPTRAVNGYTF
TRBD1	TRBV10-3	TRBJ2-1	.	TGTGCCATCAGTGACCCCGGACAGGGGTCCTACAATGAGCAGTTCTTC	CAISDPGQGSYNEQFF
TRBD2	TRBV3-1/TRBV3-2	TRBJ2-6	.	TGTGCCAGCAGCAAAGGTAGCGGGGCTGGGGCCAACGTCCTGACTTTC	CASSKGSGAGANVLTF
.	TRBV28	TRBJ1-2	.	TGTGCCAGCAGCCCGGGACACGTCTATGGCTACACCTTC	CASSPGHVYGYTF
TRBD1	TRBV7-2	TRBJ2-5	.	TGTGCCAGCAGCACCACGGGGACAGGCGCCCGTCGGGGTACCCAGTACTTC	CASSTTGTGARRGTQYF
TRBD1	TRBV4-1	TRBJ2-1	.	TGCGCCAGCAGCCAACTTACGGACAGGGGTAGTAATGAGCAGTTCTTC	CASSQLTDRGSNEQFF
.	TRBV5-1	TRBJ1-1	few	TGCGCCAGCAGCTTGACGGGATTGACGCCTGAAGCTTTCTTT	CASSLTGLTPEAFF
.	TRBV7-2	TRBJ2-5	.	TGTGCCAGCAGATCTTGGGGGGAGACCCAGTACTTC	CASRSWGETQYF
.	TRBV19	TRBJ1-2	.	TGTGCCAGTAGTATATGGGGAGTGGACGGCTACACCTTC	CASSIWGVDGYTF
TRBD1	TRBV7-9	TRBJ1-2	.	TGTGCCAGCAGTACAACTACAGGGGGACGAGGATATGGCTACACCTTC	CASSTTTGGRGYGYTF
.	TRBV6-2/TRBV6-3	TRBJ2-2	.	TGTGCCAGCAGTATGGGTTTTTTTAACACCGGGGAGCTGTTTTTT	CASSMGFFNTGELFF
.	TRBV6-1	TRBJ1-6	.	TGTGCCAGCAGTGAAATTGCCACAGGGAAAAATTCACCCCTCCACTTT	CASSEIATGKNSPLHF
.	TRBV9	TRBJ1-1	once	TGTGCCAGCAGCGTAGGTCCCAGGGAGGTTGAAGCTTTCTTT	CASSVGPREVEAFF
TRBD2	TRBV5-1	TRBJ2-5	.	TGCGCCAGCAGCCAATCCGGACTAGCGGGGCAAGAGACCCAGTACTTC	CASSQSGLAGQETQYF
.	TRBV12-3/TRBV12-4	TRBJ2-5	.	TGTGCCAGCAGTAGTGCCCCGGGGACCCAGTACTTC	CASSSAPGTQYF